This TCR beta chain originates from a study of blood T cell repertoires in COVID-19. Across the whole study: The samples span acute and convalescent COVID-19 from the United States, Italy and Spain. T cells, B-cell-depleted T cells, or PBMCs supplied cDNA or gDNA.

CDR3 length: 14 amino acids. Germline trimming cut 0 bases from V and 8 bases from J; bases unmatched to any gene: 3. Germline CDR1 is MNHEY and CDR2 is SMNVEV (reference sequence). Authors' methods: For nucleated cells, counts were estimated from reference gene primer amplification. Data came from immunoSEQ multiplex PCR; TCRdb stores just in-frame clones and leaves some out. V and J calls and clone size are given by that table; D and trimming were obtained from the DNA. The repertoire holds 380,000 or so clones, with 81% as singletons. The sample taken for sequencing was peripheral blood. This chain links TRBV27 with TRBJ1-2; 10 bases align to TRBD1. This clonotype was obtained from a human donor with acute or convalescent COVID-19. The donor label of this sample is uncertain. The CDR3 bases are TGTGCCAGCAGTTTATCGACAGGGGGCAACGGCTACACCTTC. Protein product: CASSLSTGGNGYTF.